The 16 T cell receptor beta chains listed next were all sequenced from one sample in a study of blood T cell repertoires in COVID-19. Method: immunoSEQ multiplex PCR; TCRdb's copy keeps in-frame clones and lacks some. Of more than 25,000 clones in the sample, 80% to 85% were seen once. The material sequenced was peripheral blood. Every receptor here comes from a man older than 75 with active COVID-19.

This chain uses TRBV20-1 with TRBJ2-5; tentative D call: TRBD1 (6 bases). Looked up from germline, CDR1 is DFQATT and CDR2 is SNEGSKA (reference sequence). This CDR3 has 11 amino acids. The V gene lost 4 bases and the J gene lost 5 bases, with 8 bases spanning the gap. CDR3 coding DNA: TGCAGTGCTAAGCAGGGGGAGACCCAGTACTTC. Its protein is CSAKQGETQYF.

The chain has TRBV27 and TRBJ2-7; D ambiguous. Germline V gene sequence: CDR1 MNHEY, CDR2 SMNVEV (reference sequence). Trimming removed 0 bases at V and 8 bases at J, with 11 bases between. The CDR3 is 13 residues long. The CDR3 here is CASSLSPMKQQYF. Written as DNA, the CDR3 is TGTGCCAGCAGTTTATCCCCCATGAAGCAGCAGTACTTC.

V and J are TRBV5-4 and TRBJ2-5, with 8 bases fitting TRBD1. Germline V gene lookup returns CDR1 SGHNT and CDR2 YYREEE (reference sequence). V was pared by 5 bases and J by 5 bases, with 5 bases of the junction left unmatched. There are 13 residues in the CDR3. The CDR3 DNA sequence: TGTGCCAGCAGTCCGGACAGGGCGGAGACCCAGTACTTC. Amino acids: CASSPDRAETQYF.

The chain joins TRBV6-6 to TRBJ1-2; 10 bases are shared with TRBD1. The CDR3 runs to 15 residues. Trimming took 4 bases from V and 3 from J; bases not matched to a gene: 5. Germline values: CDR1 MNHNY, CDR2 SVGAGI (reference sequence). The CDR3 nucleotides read TGTGCCAGCAGTTCCCGGGACAGGGGCCACTATGGCTACACCTTC. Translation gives CASSSRDRGHYGYTF.

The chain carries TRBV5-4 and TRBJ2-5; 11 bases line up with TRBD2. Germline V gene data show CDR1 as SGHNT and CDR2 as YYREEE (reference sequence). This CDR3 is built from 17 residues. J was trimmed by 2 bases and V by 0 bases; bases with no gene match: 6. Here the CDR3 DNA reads TGTGCCAGCAGCTTGGCTGGTAGCGGGGGGGGGCAAGAGACCCAGTACTTC. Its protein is CASSLAGSGGGQETQYF.

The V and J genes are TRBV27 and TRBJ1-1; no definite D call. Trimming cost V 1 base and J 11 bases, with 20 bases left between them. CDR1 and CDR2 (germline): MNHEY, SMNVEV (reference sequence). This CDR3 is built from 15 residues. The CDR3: CASSLFPSVVRLAFF. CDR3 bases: TGTGCCAGCAGTTTATTTCCATCGGTTGTGAGGTTGGCTTTCTTT.

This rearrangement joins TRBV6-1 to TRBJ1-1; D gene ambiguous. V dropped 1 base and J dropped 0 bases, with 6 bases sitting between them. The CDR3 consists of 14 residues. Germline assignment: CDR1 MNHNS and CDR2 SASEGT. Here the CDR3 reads CASSEGQVNTEAFF. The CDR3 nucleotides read TGTGCCAGCAGTGAAGGGCAGGTGAACACTGAAGCTTTCTTT.

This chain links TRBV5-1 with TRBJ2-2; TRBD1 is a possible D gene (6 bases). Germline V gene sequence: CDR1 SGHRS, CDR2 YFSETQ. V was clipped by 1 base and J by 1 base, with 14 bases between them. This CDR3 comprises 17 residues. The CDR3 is CASSLWTASLNTGELFF. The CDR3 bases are TGCGCCAGCAGCTTGTGGACAGCTTCTTTGAACACCGGGGAGCTGTTTTTT.

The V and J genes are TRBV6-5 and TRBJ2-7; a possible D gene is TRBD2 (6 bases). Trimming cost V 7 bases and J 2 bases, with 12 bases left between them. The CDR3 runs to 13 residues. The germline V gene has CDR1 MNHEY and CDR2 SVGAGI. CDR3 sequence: CASKGGYTYEQYF. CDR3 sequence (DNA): TGTGCCAGCAAAGGAGGGTATACCTACGAGCAGTACTTC.

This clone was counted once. The CDR3 reads CASRRGTGGNEKLFF. CDR3 nucleotide sequence: TGTGCCAGCAGGAGAGGGACAGGGGGCAATGAAAAACTGTTTTTT. The chain couples TRBV6-6 to TRBJ1-4; 12 bases are shared with TRBD1. V was pared by 6 bases and J by 5 bases, with 4 bases of the junction left unmatched. There are 15 residues in the CDR3. Germline V gives CDR1 MNHNY, CDR2 SVGAGI (reference sequence).

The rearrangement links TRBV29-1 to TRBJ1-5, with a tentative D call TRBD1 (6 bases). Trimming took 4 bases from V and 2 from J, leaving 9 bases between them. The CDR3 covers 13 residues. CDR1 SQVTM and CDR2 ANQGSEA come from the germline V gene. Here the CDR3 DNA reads TGCAGCGTTGGCAGGGGCGGCAATCAGCCCCAGCATTTT. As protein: CSVGRGGNQPQHF.

CDR3 in amino acids: CASSPNGQGGSYEQYF. The DNA for the CDR3 is TGTGCCAGCAGCCCAAACGGACAGGGGGGATCCTACGAGCAGTACTTC. The chain has TRBV3-1 (or the pseudogene TRBV3-2) and TRBJ2-7; 10 bases match TRBD1. The germline V gene encodes CDR1 LGHDT and CDR2 YNNKEL (reference sequence). There are 16 residues in the CDR3. With 4 bases clipped from V and 1 base from J, the junction kept 7 bases outside the gene matches.

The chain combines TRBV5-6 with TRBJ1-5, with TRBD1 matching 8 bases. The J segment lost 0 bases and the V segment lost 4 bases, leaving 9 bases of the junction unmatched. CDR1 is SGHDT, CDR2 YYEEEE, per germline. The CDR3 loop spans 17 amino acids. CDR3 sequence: CASSEQGGGYSNQPQHF. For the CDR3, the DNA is TGTGCCAGCAGCGAACAGGGGGGAGGTTATAGCAATCAGCCCCAGCATTTT.

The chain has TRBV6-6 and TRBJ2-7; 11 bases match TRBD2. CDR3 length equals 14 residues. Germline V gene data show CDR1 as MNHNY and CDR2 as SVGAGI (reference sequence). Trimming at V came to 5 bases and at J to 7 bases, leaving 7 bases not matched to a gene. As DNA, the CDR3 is TGTGCCAGCAGTCGTAGCGGGGGGGCTCCTGAGCAGTACTTC. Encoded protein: CASSRSGGAPEQYF.

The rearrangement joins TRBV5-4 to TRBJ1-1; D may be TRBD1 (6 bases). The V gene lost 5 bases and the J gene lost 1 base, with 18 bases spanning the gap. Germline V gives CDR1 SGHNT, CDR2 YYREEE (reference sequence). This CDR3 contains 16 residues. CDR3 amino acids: CASRRGHTGRNTEAFF. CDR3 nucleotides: TGTGCCAGCAGGAGGGGTCATACAGGGCGGAACACTGAAGCTTTCTTT.

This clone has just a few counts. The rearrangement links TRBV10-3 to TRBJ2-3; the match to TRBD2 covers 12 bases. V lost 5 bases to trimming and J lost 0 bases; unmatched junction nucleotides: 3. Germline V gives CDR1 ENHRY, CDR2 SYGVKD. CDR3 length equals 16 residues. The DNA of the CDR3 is TGTGCCATCAGTCAAGGACTAGCGGGGAGCACAGATACGCAGTATTTT. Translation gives CAISQGLAGSTDTQYF.